These T cell receptor beta chains were read from a single sample in a study of shared clonotypes between healthy human individuals. The data were produced by immunoSEQ multiplex PCR, yet TCRdb's version contains in-frame clones alone and is incomplete. The sample lists about 2.3 million clones; more than 85% were seen once. Sequencing was done on a sample of naive CD4+ T cells from PBMCs. The source of these receptors is a man younger than 35 in good health. Some clones in this sample may be carry-over from other donors' samples. Each CDR3 is given with its conserved first and last residue. The order of the fields is V gene, clone size, J gene, D gene, CDR3 DNA, CDR3 protein. D genes are given only for firm matches. Clone size is not always given. Where it is, it says once, few, many or a class for expanded clones.

V: TRBV27; size: -; J: TRBJ2-3; D: -; DNA: TGTGCCAGCAGTTTCAACAGGGCCTATACGCAGTATTTT; CDR3: CASSFNRAYTQYF
V: TRBV5-4; size: -; J: TRBJ2-2; D: -; DNA: TGTGCCAGCAGCTTGGACGTCAGTCCCACCGGGGAGCTGTTTTTT; CDR3: CASSLDVSPTGELFF
V: TRBV7-7; size: -; J: TRBJ2-5; D: -; DNA: TGTGCCAGCCCCGAGAAGGGTAAAGAGACCCAGTACTTC; CDR3: CASPEKGKETQYF
V: TRBV28; size: -; J: TRBJ2-2; D: TRBD2; DNA: TGTGCCAGCAGCCCCCGGGGGGGCCTTCGTGAGCTGTTTTTT; CDR3: CASSPRGGLRELFF
V: TRBV28; size: -; J: TRBJ2-3; D: -; DNA: TGTGCCAGCAGTAATCGGGGTAGGGCAGATACGCAGTATTTT; CDR3: CASSNRGRADTQYF
V: TRBV5-1; size: -; J: TRBJ2-5; D: -; DNA: TGCGCCAGCACCCCGAGAAGTGGCTACCAAGAGACCCAGTACTTC; CDR3: CASTPRSGYQETQYF
V: TRBV19; size: -; J: TRBJ2-1; D: TRBD1; DNA: TGTGCCAGTAGTGCCCCGGGACAGGTCCAGCTTTGGCAGTTCTTC; CDR3: CASSAPGQVQLWQFF
V: TRBV5-5; size: once; J: TRBJ2-7; D: TRBD2; DNA: TGTGCCAGCAGCAAAGGGACTAGCGGGAGTTCCTTCTACGAGCAGTACTTC; CDR3: CASSKGTSGSSFYEQYF
V: TRBV10-3; size: -; J: TRBJ2-7; D: -; DNA: TGTGCCATCAGTAAAGACAGCTACGAGCAGTACTTC; CDR3: CAISKDSYEQYF
V: TRBV5-4; size: -; J: TRBJ2-2; D: TRBD1; DNA: TGTGCCAGCAGCTTAGGACAGGGAAACACCGGGGAGCTGTTTTTT; CDR3: CASSLGQGNTGELFF
V: TRBV28; size: -; J: TRBJ2-6; D: -; DNA: TGTGCCAGCATTGGTGGTGGGGCCAACGTCCTGACTTTC; CDR3: CASIGGGANVLTF
V: TRBV4-1; size: few; J: TRBJ1-4; D: TRBD1; DNA: TGCGCCAGCAGCCTCAGGCAATTTGGGACAGACAATGAAAAACTGTTTTTT; CDR3: CASSLRQFGTDNEKLFF
V: TRBV30; size: -; J: TRBJ1-3; D: -; DNA: TGTGCCTGGAAGCTACATGTGGTCGGGGGGTTGCCCTCTGGAAACACCATATATTTT; CDR3: CAWKLHVVGGLPSGNTIYF
V: TRBV4-1; size: -; J: TRBJ2-4; D: -; DNA: TGCGCCAGCAGCCAAGAGGCAGGGGTGGCCAAAAACATTCAGTACTTC; CDR3: CASSQEAGVAKNIQYF
V: TRBV2; size: -; J: TRBJ2-1; D: -; DNA: TGTGCCAGCAGTAAGCGGACTACACAAGGATACAATGAGCAGTTCTTC; CDR3: CASSKRTTQGYNEQFF
V: TRBV10-3; size: -; J: TRBJ1-5; D: TRBD1; DNA: TGTGCCATCAGTGATTTGGGACAGGCCCAACCCCAGCATTTT; CDR3: CAISDLGQAQPQHF
V: TRBV7-9; size: few; J: TRBJ2-7; D: -; DNA: TGTGCCAGCAGCCACAACAAAGGTGGGTCCTACGAGCAGTACTTC; CDR3: CASSHNKGGSYEQYF
V: TRBV6-1; size: -; J: TRBJ2-4; D: -; DNA: TGTGCCAGCAAAAACCAGGGGGCCAAAAACATTCAGTACTTC; CDR3: CASKNQGAKNIQYF
V: TRBV7-9; size: -; J: TRBJ1-3; D: -; DNA: TGTGCCAGCAGCCAAAGCACCCCCTCGGAGCCATCTGGAAACACCATATATTTT; CDR3: CASSQSTPSEPSGNTIYF
V: TRBV11-2; size: -; J: TRBJ2-3; D: TRBD2; DNA: TGTGCCAGCAGGGGCTTAGCGGGGCGCACAGATACGCAGTATTTT; CDR3: CASRGLAGRTDTQYF
V: TRBV7-3; size: -; J: TRBJ2-7; D: -; DNA: TGTGCCAGCAGCCCCGGGACGGGTAAGGACGAGCAGTACTTC; CDR3: CASSPGTGKDEQYF
V: TRBV28; size: -; J: TRBJ2-3; D: -; DNA: TGTGCCAGCAGTTTCATACGGCTGGGATCTAGCACAGATACGCAGTATTTT; CDR3: CASSFIRLGSSTDTQYF
V: TRBV9; size: -; J: TRBJ2-1; D: -; DNA: TGTGCCAGCAGCCAAAAAGGGACGCCCAATGAGCAGTTCTTC; CDR3: CASSQKGTPNEQFF
V: TRBV6-5; size: -; J: TRBJ2-5; D: -; DNA: TGTGCCAGCAGTCGGAGCGGTCAAGAGACCCAGTACTTC; CDR3: CASSRSGQETQYF
V: TRBV5-1; size: -; J: TRBJ2-5; D: TRBD2; DNA: TGCGCCAGCAGCTTGTTGGGACTAGCGGGATTTAGCTGGGAGACCCAGTACTTC; CDR3: CASSLLGLAGFSWETQYF
V: TRBV19; size: -; J: TRBJ1-4; D: -; DNA: TGTGCCAGTAGATACGACAATTATTCCAAAAAACTGTTTTTT; CDR3: CASRYDNYSKKLFF
V: TRBV7-9; size: -; J: TRBJ1-3; D: TRBD1; DNA: TGTGCCAGCAGCCCTAGGACAGGGGGCCGAAGCTCTGGAAACACCATATATTTT; CDR3: CASSPRTGGRSSGNTIYF
V: TRBV7-9; size: -; J: TRBJ2-5; D: TRBD1; DNA: TGTGCCAGCAGCTCCCAGACAGGGGAAGAGACCCAGTACTTC; CDR3: CASSSQTGEETQYF
V: TRBV2; size: few; J: TRBJ1-1; D: -; DNA: TGTGCCAGCGGAAGGGGGGCTGAAGCTTTCTTT; CDR3: CASGRGAEAFF
V: TRBV4-1; size: -; J: TRBJ1-2; D: TRBD1; DNA: TGCGCCAGCAGCCAAGCAGGACAGGGGGCACGAGGAGCCTACACCTTC; CDR3: CASSQAGQGARGAYTF
V: TRBV5-1; size: -; J: TRBJ2-2; D: -; DNA: TGCGCCAGCAGCTTGGATCCGTCTGGGGAGCTGTTTTTT; CDR3: CASSLDPSGELFF
V: TRBV27; size: -; J: TRBJ2-3; D: TRBD2; DNA: TGTGCCAGCAGTTTATTCGGGGCTAGCGGGAGGGCCATGGATACGCAGTATTTT; CDR3: CASSLFGASGRAMDTQYF
V: TRBV29-1; size: -; J: TRBJ2-5; D: -; DNA: TGCAGCGTTGAATTTCCGTCAGAGACCCAGTACTTC; CDR3: CSVEFPSETQYF
V: TRBV4-2; size: -; J: TRBJ2-5; D: -; DNA: TGTGCCAGCAGCCAAGATCTAGCAGTCCAAGAGACCCAGTACTTC; CDR3: CASSQDLAVQETQYF
V: TRBV6-5; size: -; J: TRBJ2-3; D: -; DNA: TGTGCCAGTCGGGACAGCACAGATACGCAGTATTTT; CDR3: CASRDSTDTQYF
V: TRBV2; size: -; J: TRBJ2-3; D: -; DNA: TGTGCCAGCACCCCAGACGGCGCTAGCACAGATACGCAGTATTTT; CDR3: CASTPDGASTDTQYF
V: TRBV5-1; size: -; J: TRBJ1-1; D: -; DNA: TGCGCCAGCAGCTTTGGACAAAGCAGAGCTGAAGCTTTCTTT; CDR3: CASSFGQSRAEAFF
V: TRBV2; size: -; J: TRBJ1-5; D: -; DNA: TGTGCCAGCAGTGAAGGTTCATTCGGAGGTCAGCCCCAGCATTTT; CDR3: CASSEGSFGGQPQHF
V: TRBV9; size: once; J: TRBJ2-4; D: TRBD1; DNA: TGTGCCAGCAGCGTAGTGTCAGGGGGCCCTAACATTCAGTACTTC; CDR3: CASSVVSGGPNIQYF
V: TRBV7-7; size: -; J: TRBJ2-2; D: TRBD1; DNA: TGTGCCAGCAGCTCTCGGACAGGGACGCACACCGGGGAGCTGTTTTTT; CDR3: CASSSRTGTHTGELFF
V: TRBV5-1; size: -; J: TRBJ1-1; D: TRBD1; DNA: TGCGCCAGCAGCTTGGGACAGGGGGTCACTGAAGCTTTCTTT; CDR3: CASSLGQGVTEAFF
V: TRBV19; size: -; J: TRBJ1-2; D: -; DNA: TGTGCCAGTAGCCCCGTGGGGCTGTCGAACTATGGCTACACCTTC; CDR3: CASSPVGLSNYGYTF
V: TRBV4-1; size: -; J: TRBJ1-1; D: -; DNA: TGCGCCAGCAGCCGGGGGTCGAGCTGGGACACTGAAGCTTTCTTT; CDR3: CASSRGSSWDTEAFF
V: TRBV13; size: -; J: TRBJ2-5; D: -; DNA: TGTGCCAGCAGCTCAGACCCCCTCCAGACCCAGTACTTC; CDR3: CASSSDPLQTQYF
V: TRBV29-1; size: -; J: TRBJ1-1; D: TRBD1; DNA: TGCAGCGTTGAACCAGGGGGCTCGGCGAATAAGAACACTGAAGCTTTCTTT; CDR3: CSVEPGGSANKNTEAFF
V: TRBV6-1; size: -; J: TRBJ1-2; D: TRBD1; DNA: TGTGCCAGCACCCCGGGACAGCACTATGGCTACACCTTC; CDR3: CASTPGQHYGYTF
V: TRBV15; size: -; J: TRBJ2-3; D: -; DNA: TGTGCCACCAGCGCCTTCTCCCAGCTTGGGGCAGATACGCAGTATTTT; CDR3: CATSAFSQLGADTQYF
V: TRBV18; size: -; J: TRBJ1-1; D: -; DNA: TGTGCCAGCTCGCCTCAAAACACACCGAACACTGAAGCTTTCTTT; CDR3: CASSPQNTPNTEAFF
V: TRBV10-3; size: once; J: TRBJ2-5; D: -; DNA: TGTGCCATCAGTGAGCTCCTCGTGGCCCAAGAGACCCAGTACTTC; CDR3: CAISELLVAQETQYF
V: TRBV28; size: -; J: TRBJ2-3; D: TRBD2; DNA: TGTGCCAGCAGTTTATCCCGACTAGCGGACGGCACAGATACGCAGTATTTT; CDR3: CASSLSRLADGTDTQYF
V: TRBV28; size: -; J: TRBJ1-2; D: TRBD1; DNA: TGTGCCAGCACCCGGGACAGAGCTAACTATGGCTACACCTTC; CDR3: CASTRDRANYGYTF